Listed below are T cell receptor beta chains from one sample, sequenced in a study of early T cells in non-severe SARS-CoV-2 infection. TCRdb reprocessed the 5' RACE reads via MiXCR and lists one record per CDR3 protein. The repertoire holds tens of thousands of distinct CDR3 sequences, with 16% as singletons. The specimen comprised whole blood, sampled at baseline. Receptors originate from an adult who was a healthcare worker with PCR-confirmed SARS-CoV-2 infection or an uninfected control (not recorded which). Both conserved end residues are trimmed from each CDR3.

TRBJ2-7 TRBV7-9 ASSLGLAGVFEQY
TRBJ2-1 TRBV5-8 ASSSWARNEQF
TRBJ1-2 TRBV25-1 ASSVRVGDGYT
TRBJ1-1 TRBV4-3 ASSQDLNRAVNTEAF
TRBJ2-1 TRBV14 ASSPRLARSYEQF
TRBJ2-2 TRBV28 ASSFLQGGELF
TRBJ2-7 TRBV28 ASSLSASGSTYEQY
TRBJ2-3 TRBV9 ASSGTVDTQY
TRBJ2-4 TRBV28 ASKEAVGNIQY
TRBJ2-7 TRBV7-8 ASSQSRDSYEQY
TRBJ2-7 TRBV7-2 ASSSQGASYEQY
TRBJ2-3 TRBV10-3 AISDGGTDTQY
TRBJ1-1 TRBV18 ASSPPAGVNTEAF
TRBJ1-6 TRBV10-1 ASSEGTSPLH